The next 18 T cell receptor beta chains were all read from a single sample in a study of blood T cell repertoires in COVID-19. Sequenced by immunoSEQ multiplex PCR; TCRdb stores in-frame clones only, minus some. The sample carries a few hundred thousand clones, 88% recorded once. What was sequenced was PBMCs or T cells enriched from blood (not recorded which). All receptors derive from an older woman in a cohort exposed to, infected with or recovered from COVID-19 (not recorded which).

The J gene is TRBJ2-7, the V gene TRBV4-1; TRBD1 is a possible D gene (6 bases). CDR3 size: 15 residues. V lost 2 bases to trimming and J lost 3 bases, with 14 bases between them. The germline V gene encodes CDR1 MGHRA and CDR2 YSYEKL. The CDR3, as DNA: TGCGCCAGCAGCCAACGGGCCGTGACAGGCTACGAGCAGTACTTC. Protein sequence: CASSQRAVTGYEQYF.

This chain joins TRBV19 and TRBJ2-7; TRBD1 matches 7 bases. Germline V lookup: CDR1 LNHDA, CDR2 SQIVND (reference sequence). The CDR3 has 14 amino acids. The J segment lost 2 bases and the V segment lost 7 bases, leaving 8 bases of the junction unmatched. The CDR3 is CASTKTGAPYEQYF. As DNA, the CDR3 is TGTGCCAGTACCAAAACAGGGGCCCCCTACGAGCAGTACTTC.

This clone was detected only a few times. This chain joins TRBV6-5 and TRBJ1-2, with a possible D match to TRBD1 (5 bases). Trimming removed 3 bases from V and 2 bases from J, with 13 bases in between. Germline CDR1 reads MNHEY; CDR2 reads SVGAGI. The CDR3 has 15 amino acids. This CDR3 is CASSYGQVGNYGYTF. The CDR3 bases are TGTGCCAGCAGTTATGGACAAGTGGGGAACTATGGCTACACCTTC.

The genes are TRBV6-5 and TRBJ2-7; 8 bases are shared with TRBD2. Looked up from germline, CDR1 is MNHEY and CDR2 is SVGAGI. The CDR3 is 15 residues long. V shed 7 bases, J shed 1 base, and the junction held 9 bases outside the gene matches. CDR3 amino acids: CASKLAGTSSYEQYF. The DNA of the CDR3 is TGTGCCAGCAAATTAGCGGGAACCTCGTCCTACGAGCAGTACTTC.

The chain uses TRBV7-8 and TRBJ2-5; TRBD2 agrees at 11 bases. There are 19 residues in the CDR3. J was trimmed by 0 bases and V by 5 bases; bases with no gene match: 14. Germline V CDR1 and CDR2: SGHVS, FQNEAQ. The CDR3, as DNA: TGTGCCAGCAGCCCCAAGACTAGCGGGAACAAAGTTTACCAAGAGACCCAGTACTTC. It yields the protein CASSPKTSGNKVYQETQYF. Supplemented by reference TRBV7-8 and TRBJ2-5, the full variable domain reads GAGVSQSPRYKVAKRGQDVALRCDPISGHVSLFWYQQALGQGPEFLTYFQNEAQLDKSGLPSDRFFAERPEGSVSTLKIQRTQQEDSAVYLCASSPKTSGNKVYQETQYFGPGTRLLVL.

V is TRBV7-8 and J is TRBJ1-1; 7 bases fit TRBD1. This CDR3 is built from 18 residues. The V segment lost 0 bases and the J segment 4 bases; nucleotides outside the gene matches: 14. Germline V CDR1 and CDR2: SGHVS, FQNEAQ. Here the CDR3 DNA reads TGTGCCAGCAGCTTAGCTCGCATAGGGGGCATCTGGAGCACTGAAGCTTTCTTT. Its translation is CASSLARIGGIWSTEAFF.

This sequence joins TRBV10-1 and TRBJ1-2, with unresolved D. With 3 bases removed from V and 6 bases from J, the gap between germline ends came to 5 bases. CDR1 is WNHNN and CDR2 is SYGVQD in the germline V gene (reference sequence). CDR3 length: 11 amino acids. CDR3 DNA sequence: TGCGCCAGCAGTGACGGGAATGGCTACACCTTC. This gives the protein CASSDGNGYTF.

This chain links TRBV10-1 with TRBJ2-7; 10 bases line up with TRBD2. CDR3 length: 17 amino acids. The germline CDR1 and CDR2 sequences are WNHNN and SYGVQD (reference sequence). V lost 0 bases, J lost 5 bases, and 10 bases stayed unmatched. The CDR3 is CASSESVVLAGVNEQYF. The CDR3 coding sequence is TGCGCCAGCAGTGAGTCCGTCGTCCTAGCGGGAGTAAACGAGCAGTACTTC.

The chain is built from TRBV9 and TRBJ2-3, with D tentatively TRBD2 (5 bases). The CDR3 contains 16 residues. Germline V CDR1 and CDR2: SGDLS, YYNGEE. V dropped 3 bases and J dropped 2 bases, with 16 bases sitting between them. CDR3 DNA sequence: TGTGCCAGCAGCGCGAGGCCCGGACTTACCACAGATACGCAGTATTTT. Encoded protein: CASSARPGLTTDTQYF.

V and J are TRBV11-2 and TRBJ2-7, with 7 bases aligning to TRBD1. V lost 5 bases, J lost 4 bases, and 11 bases stayed unmatched. There are 15 residues in the CDR3. The germline V gene encodes CDR1 SGHAT and CDR2 FQNNGV. The CDR3 nucleotides are TGTGCCAGCAGCAGATCGGGACAGCTTATATACGAGCAGTACTTC. Residues: CASSRSGQLIYEQYF.

V is TRBV24-1 and J is TRBJ1-4; D possibly corresponds to TRBD1 (6 bases). V lost 9 bases, J lost 4 bases, and 23 bases lay in between. The CDR3 runs to 17 residues. Germline CDR1 KGHDR, CDR2 SFDVKD. The DNA for the CDR3 is TGTGCCACCCGCCGTGGGCGCAGGGGCAGGAATAATGAAAAACTGTTTTTT. Protein: CATRRGRRGRNNEKLFF.

The chain combines TRBV9 with TRBJ2-3, with TRBD2 identical over 9 bases. V gave up 2 bases and J gave up 4 bases; unmatched junction bases: 8. Germline CDR1 reads SGDLS; CDR2 reads YYNGEE. The CDR3 has 16 amino acids. CDR3 sequence (DNA): TGTGCCAGCAGCGTTTTGGCGGGAGGGTATGCAGATACGCAGTATTTT. The encoded protein is CASSVLAGGYADTQYF.

The chain couples TRBV29-1 to TRBJ1-2; D call uncertain. Germline V gives CDR1 SQVTM, CDR2 ANQGSEA. This CDR3 region has 13 residues. V lost 7 bases, J lost 3 bases, and 15 bases lay in between. The DNA of the CDR3 is TGCAGCGCCGTGGTTGCGGCATACTATGGCTACACCTTC. This translates into CSAVVAAYYGYTF. The full variable domain, in which reference TRBV29-1 and TRBJ1-2 provide the parts outside the CDR3, is SAVISQKPSRDICQRGTSLTIQCQVDSQVTMMFWYRQQPGQSLTLIATANQGSEATYESGFVIDKFPISRPNLTFSTLTVSNMSPEDSSIYLCSAVVAAYYGYTFGSGTRLTVV.

This chain connects TRBV7-2 to TRBJ2-4; D perhaps matches TRBD1 (6 bases). From germline, CDR1 is SGHTA and CDR2 FQGNSA. This CDR3 has 16 amino acids. The germline V and J ends were trimmed by 5 bases and 8 bases, with 22 bases remaining between them. The CDR3, as DNA: TGTGCCAGCAGCCTCGGACGCGTCTGGGGGCAGGACATTCAGTACTTC. This sequence encodes CASSLGRVWGQDIQYF. The variable domain in full, completed from reference TRBV7-2 and TRBJ2-4, reads GAGVSQSPSNKVTEKGKDVELRCDPISGHTALYWYRQSLGQGLEFLIYFQGNSAPDKSGLPSDRFSAERTGGSVSTLTIQRTQQEDSAVYLCASSLGRVWGQDIQYFGAGTRLSVL.

V gene TRBV24-1 combines with J gene TRBJ2-7; TRBD1 aligns across 7 bases. Trimming removed 7 bases from V and 5 bases from J; junction bases left unmatched: 7. The CDR3 runs 13 residues. Per the germline V gene, CDR1 is KGHDR and CDR2 is SFDVKD. In DNA form, the CDR3 reads TGTGCCACCAGCCGACAGGGTAACGACGAGCAGTACTTC. Translation gives CATSRQGNDEQYF.

V gene TRBV29-1 combines with J gene TRBJ2-1, with D perhaps matching TRBD1 (10 bases). Per the germline V gene, CDR1 is SQVTM and CDR2 is ANQGSEA. This CDR3 has 17 residues. Trimming removed 6 bases at V and 9 bases at J, with 30 bases between. The CDR3: CSVGTGAAGGRAVEQFF. The CDR3 region has the DNA TGCAGCGTCGGGACAGGGGCCGCAGGCGGGAGGGCCGTTGAGCAGTTCTTC.

V usage is TRBV4-1 and J usage is TRBJ1-2; no definite D call. Germline-derived CDR1 and CDR2 are MGHRA and YSYEKL. V was trimmed by 0 bases and J by 7 bases, leaving 9 bases between them. The CDR3 is 13 amino acids. The CDR3 DNA reads TGCGCCAGCAGCCAAGACCGGGCGGGTGGCTACACCTTC. This sequence encodes CASSQDRAGGYTF.

The chain couples TRBV27 to TRBJ2-7; possibly TRBD2 for D (6 bases). V was trimmed by 5 bases and J by 2 bases, leaving 19 bases between them. CDR1 MNHEY and CDR2 SMNVEV come from the germline V gene (reference sequence). This CDR3 spans 16 amino acids. CDR3 loop: CASSPRDSITTYEQYF. CDR3 DNA sequence: TGTGCCAGCAGTCCCCGGGACTCAATAACAACCTACGAGCAGTACTTC.